Below, 28 T cell receptor beta chains from the same sample are listed, as sequenced in a study of regulatory T cells in long-lasting Graves disease. TCR beta libraries were built with iRepertoire HTBI primers and Arm-PCR of CDR3 regions. TCRdb recomputed calls from the multiplex PCR reads with MiXCR, one row per CDR3 protein. The repertoire includes 680,000 or so distinct CDR3 sequences, around 17% of them detected once, and about 17% sits in the top ten. Time point in this sample: newly diagnosed GD, antithyroid drugs for less than 3 months. Researchers made the TCR library from RNA that was extracted from PBMCs. These sequences were also reported in another study, on T cells in Graves' hyperthyroidism and ophthalmopathy.

Sequenced here: peripheral blood mononuclear cells (PBMCs), sampled at new diagnosis, from a patient treated with antithyroid drugs. These receptors all come from a woman in her twenties or thirties with Graves disease.

This clonotype occurred many times. The chain uses TRBV20-1 and TRBJ2-1; D is perhaps TRBD1 (5 bases). Germline V gene data show CDR1 as DFQATT and CDR2 as SNEGSKA (reference sequence). CDR3 size: 14 residues. The CDR3 loop reads CSLGVLSSYNEQFF. Here the CDR3 DNA reads TGCAGCCTAGGGGTTTTGAGCTCCTACAATGAGCAGTTCTTC.

This clonotype was counted at least ten times. The chain is built from TRBV11-3 and TRBJ2-1; TRBD1 matches at 9 bases. With V trimmed by 5 bases and J by 6 bases, 8 bases remained unmatched. The CDR3 totals 15 residues. Germline-derived CDR1 and CDR2 are SGHNT and YENEEA. CDR3 sequence: CASSPGQGHGNEQFF. CDR3 coding DNA: TGTGCCAGCAGCCCAGGACAGGGGCACGGCAATGAGCAGTTCTTC.

Ten or more counts support this clonotype. Mismatch with germline at one junction end may stem from a read error. J is TRBJ1-2 and V is TRBV12-3 or TRBV12-4; D is undetermined. CDR3 length: 12 residues. The CDR3 loop reads CASSLVSSAPIF. CDR3 DNA: TGTGCCAGCAGTTTAGTGTCGTCTGCTCCGATATTC.

Notes on this clonotype: The missing conserved phenylalanine or tryptophan at the end of this CDR3 makes a read error likely. The chain couples TRBV28 to TRBJ1-2; D possibly corresponds to TRBD1 (6 bases). In germline, CDR1 is MDHEN, CDR2 SYDVKM. The CDR3 totals 13 residues. The CDR3, as DNA: TGTGCTGGAGGCGGTGCAGGGGTTGGTGGCTACACCCTC. Its protein is CAGGGAGVGGYTL.

The chain uses TRBV6-1 and TRBJ2-1; D perhaps matches TRBD2 (5 bases). The germline V gene has CDR1 MNHNS and CDR2 SASEGT. The CDR3 consists of 14 residues. V lost 7 bases, J lost 6 bases, and 16 bases lay in between. The CDR3 DNA reads TGTGCCAGCAATCCCAGCATGGGGAGCAATGAGCAGTTCTTC. Amino acid sequence: CASNPSMGSNEQFF.

This clonotype was seen repeatedly, ten times or more. J is TRBJ1-1 and V is TRBV18, with a possible D match to TRBD1 (5 bases). The germline V and J ends were trimmed by 1 base and 0 bases, with 6 bases remaining between them. In germline, CDR1 is KGHSH, CDR2 LQKENI. CDR3 size: 14 residues. The CDR3 region is CASSPQGMNTEAFF. In DNA, the CDR3 is TGTGCCAGCTCACCACAGGGGATGAACACTGAAGCTTTCTTT.

V and J are TRBV3-1 and TRBJ2-2, with D unresolved. The CDR3 contains 14 residues. The germline gives CDR1 LGHDT, CDR2 YNNKEL (reference sequence). Trimming removed 4 bases from V and 4 bases from J, with 10 bases in between. CDR3 protein: CASSPRMSTGELFF. The DNA of the CDR3 is TGTGCCAGCAGCCCGCGAATGAGCACCGGGGAGCTGTTTTTT.

Notes on this clonotype: The DNA is left out, because the CDR3 cannot be placed on it with certainty; the CDR3 is given as TCRdb lists it. The CDR3 sequence is CASSSSSGLSYEQYFGPGQPQHF. The genes are TRBV28 and TRBJ1-5. The CDR3 is 23 residues long, ends included. CDR1 and CDR2 from the germline V gene are MDHEN and SYDVKM.

This clonotype was counted at least ten times. V is TRBV6-1 and J is TRBJ2-5; a possible D gene is TRBD1 (5 bases). The CDR3 runs 14 residues. CDR1 MNHNS and CDR2 SASEGT come from the germline V gene. The germline V and J ends were trimmed by 5 bases and 5 bases, with 15 bases remaining between them. The CDR3 DNA reads as TGTGCCAGCAGTAGATCAGAAGCAGGGGAGACCCAGTACTTC. Its translation: CASSRSEAGETQYF.

The chain is built from TRBV29-1 and TRBJ1-1, with D maybe TRBD1 (6 bases). This CDR3 is built from 13 residues. V was shortened by 7 bases and J by 0 bases, with 12 bases between the two germline ends. The germline V gene encodes CDR1 SQVTM and CDR2 ANQGSEA. This CDR3 reads CSARGLMNTEAFF. The CDR3 coding sequence is TGCAGCGCCAGGGGATTGATGAACACTGAAGCTTTCTTT.

This clonotype was seen at least ten times. J is TRBJ1-1 and V is TRBV12-3 or TRBV12-4; a weak D match, TRBD1 (6 bases). The CDR3 has 16 amino acids. Trimming pared 1 base from V and 5 bases from J, leaving 17 bases between. The CDR3 DNA sequence: TGTGCCAGCAGTTTAGGTCCCAGGGGTGGGAGAACTGAAGCTTTCTTT. Residues: CASSLGPRGGRTEAFF.

At least ten counts were recorded for this clonotype. The rearrangement links TRBV27 to TRBJ2-3; D possibly corresponds to TRBD2 (5 bases). In germline, CDR1 is MNHEY, CDR2 SMNVEV (reference sequence). V lost 5 bases to trimming and J lost 3 bases, with 12 bases between them. The length of the CDR3 is 14 residues. The CDR3 DNA reads as TGTGCCAGCAGTACGGACTGGCTAACAGATACGCAGTATTTT. The encoded protein is CASSTDWLTDTQYF.

A few counts support this clonotype. The chain is built from TRBV25-1 and TRBJ2-1; 8 positions agree with TRBD2. The CDR3 is 16 residues long. J gave up 4 bases and V 2 bases, and 7 bases lay outside the gene matches. Germline CDR1 and CDR2: MGHDK and SYGVNS. CDR3 protein: CASSERRGVGYNEQFF. In DNA, the CDR3 is TGTGCCAGCAGTGAACGGCGGGGGGTGGGATACAATGAGCAGTTCTTC.

Worth noting for this clonotype: With a much larger clone just one base away, this may be a read error. This likely comes from a read error, as the CDR3 has no conserved phenylalanine or tryptophan at its end. This chain joins TRBV12-3 or TRBV12-4 and TRBJ1-6; D is unresolved. V was shortened by 5 bases and J by 6 bases, with 20 bases between the two germline ends. This CDR3 region has 17 residues. CDR3 coding DNA: TGTGCCAGCAGTCCTTCGGTCTACAGACTTCCTAATTCACCCCTCCACCTT. This translates into CASSPSVYRLPNSPLHL.

J is TRBJ1-1 and V is TRBV4-1; D is possibly TRBD1 (5 bases). CDR1 and CDR2 from the germline V gene are MGHRA and YSYEKL. V gave up 5 bases and J gave up 3 bases, with 13 bases separating them. The CDR3 spans 14 residues. In nucleotides, the CDR3 is TGCGCCAGCAGCTCTATAGGGGTAGACACTGAAGCTTTCTTT. Translation: CASSSIGVDTEAFF.

The table lists this clonotype with a few counts. The chain couples TRBV5-4 to TRBJ2-3; 8 nucleotides line up with TRBD1. The better agreement between TRBJ2-7 and the DNA end casts doubt on the J call. The CDR3 contains 14 residues. Germline CDR1 and CDR2: SGHNT and YYREEE (reference sequence). CDR3 residues: CASTYEQGAHEQYF. CDR3 coding DNA: TGTGCCAGCACTTACGAGCAGGGGGCCCACGAGCAGTACTTC.

At least ten counts were recorded for this clonotype. As DNA, the CDR3 is TGTGCCAGCAGTGAATCCGGAGTTCTAGCCAAAAACATTCAGTACTTC. The encoded protein is CASSESGVLAKNIQYF. The chain has TRBV2 and TRBJ2-4; D remains unclear. Germline CDR1 SNHLY, CDR2 FYNNEI. This CDR3 comprises 16 residues. Trimming cost V 2 bases and J 0 bases, with 11 bases left between them.

There are many counts of this clonotype. V is TRBV30 and J is TRBJ1-2; 10 bases agree with TRBD1. The CDR3 covers 14 residues. V was clipped by 7 bases and J by 7 bases; unmatched bases: 12. The V gene's germline CDR1 is GTSNPN and CDR2 SVGIG (reference sequence). The CDR3 loop reads CASPSDRGLSGYTF. DNA for the CDR3: TGTGCCTCTCCGAGCGACAGGGGGCTAAGTGGCTACACCTTC. The full variable domain, in which reference TRBV30 and TRBJ1-2 provide the parts outside the CDR3, is SQTIHQWPATLVQPVGSPLSLECTVEGTSNPNLYWYRQAAGRGLQLLFYSVGIGQISSEVPQNLSASRPQDRQFILSSKKLLLSDSGFYLCASPSDRGLSGYTFGSGTRLTVV.

In its sample, this clonotype was seen many times. This chain uses TRBV6-1 with TRBJ2-7, with 8 bases matching TRBD1. The CDR3 runs 14 residues. Germline loops: CDR1 MNHNS, CDR2 SASEGT. V was pared by 7 bases and J by 3 bases, with 8 bases of the junction left unmatched. This chain's CDR3 is CASTEQGQGYEQYF. The CDR3 region has the DNA TGTGCCAGCACCGAGCAAGGACAGGGCTACGAGCAGTACTTC.

The chain has TRBV14 and TRBJ1-4; no firm D call. This CDR3 region has 14 residues. Trimming cost V 6 bases and J 6 bases, with 14 bases left between them. CDR1 is SGHDN, CDR2 FVKESK, per germline. The CDR3 loop is CASRRGGLDEKLFF. The CDR3 region has the DNA TGTGCCAGCAGACGGGGTGGTCTGGATGAAAAACTGTTTTTT.

This clonotype occurred many times. The chain is built from TRBV11-2 and TRBJ2-5, with a weak D call TRBD1 (6 bases). Germline-derived CDR1 and CDR2 are SGHAT and FQNNGV. The CDR3 has 16 residues. The V and J ends lost 1 base and 5 bases respectively, with 17 bases between them. CDR3 in amino acids: CASSLGDTGTEETQYF. In nucleotides, the CDR3 is TGTGCCAGCAGCTTAGGTGATACAGGGACGGAGGAGACCCAGTACTTC. The full variable domain, its missing parts supplied by reference TRBV11-2 and TRBJ2-5, is EAGVAQSPRYKIIEKRQSVAFWCNPISGHATLYWYQQILGQGPKLLIQFQNNGVVDDSQLPKDRFSAERLKGVDSTLKIQPAKLEDSAVYLCASSLGDTGTEETQYFGPGTRLLVL.

There are many counts of this clonotype. The chain carries TRBV28 and TRBJ2-3, with D perhaps matching TRBD1 (5 bases). V lost 4 bases, J lost 3 bases, and 14 bases lay in between. Germline assignment: CDR1 MDHEN and CDR2 SYDVKM. The CDR3 extends over 15 amino acids. The CDR3 bases are TGTGCCAGCAGTTCCGGGCAGGGTTGGACAGATACGCAGTATTTT. Its protein is CASSSGQGWTDTQYF.

This clonotype was seen more than once but under ten times. This chain links TRBV28 with TRBJ1-2; TRBD1 aligns across 10 bases. V gave up 5 bases and J gave up 7 bases; unmatched junction bases: 10. Germline loops: CDR1 MDHEN, CDR2 SYDVKM. The length of the CDR3 is 15 residues. The CDR3 nucleotides are TGTGCCAGCAGTGATCCGGGACAGGGGAGGAGTGGCTACACCTTC. Translating gives CASSDPGQGRSGYTF.

The chain employs TRBV6-1 and TRBJ1-2; D not resolved. With 5 bases removed from V and 4 bases from J, the gap between germline ends came to 8 bases. Germline CDR1 MNHNS, CDR2 SASEGT. This CDR3 has 12 amino acids. CDR3: CASSREIYGYTF. The DNA for the CDR3 is TGTGCCAGCAGTCGGGAGATCTATGGCTACACCTTC.

The V gene is TRBV5-1, the J gene TRBJ2-1; D may correspond to TRBD1 or TRBD2 (5 bases each). The CDR3 sequence is 13 residues long. CDR1 is SGHRS, CDR2 YFSETQ, per germline. V was pared by 3 bases and J by 5 bases, with 9 bases between. CDR3 sequence: CASSWDGDNEQFF. The CDR3 DNA reads as TGCGCCAGCAGCTGGGACGGGGACAATGAGCAGTTCTTC.

V usage is TRBV27 and J usage is TRBJ2-1; the D gene could be TRBD1 or TRBD2 (5 bases each). Germline V gene lookup returns CDR1 MNHEY and CDR2 SMNVEV (reference sequence). This CDR3 spans 14 amino acids. Trimming stripped 1 base from V and 7 bases from J, with 11 bases between. In nucleotides, the CDR3 is TGTGCCAGCAGTTTATTGGGACGTTTGAATGAGCAGTTCTTC. Translation gives CASSLLGRLNEQFF.

The chain couples TRBV11-2 to TRBJ2-4; TRBD1 might be the D (5 bases). CDR1 is SGHAT, CDR2 FQNNGV, per germline. The CDR3 spans 19 residues. V lost 6 bases and J lost 0, with 24 bases in between. The DNA of the CDR3 is TGTGCCAGCAGTTATCGGACATCCCAGTTTCAACTAGCCAAAAACATTCAGTACTTC. Translation: CASSYRTSQFQLAKNIQYF.

This clonotype was observed many times. The chain recombines TRBV20-1 with TRBJ2-3; 12 bases map to TRBD1. CDR1 and CDR2 (germline): DFQATT, SNEGSKA (reference sequence). Trimming at V came to 6 bases and at J to 4 bases, leaving 11 bases not matched to a gene. CDR3 size: 16 residues. In DNA form, the CDR3 reads TGCAGTGCGGGCGAACCGGGACAGGGGGCTGCAGATACGCAGTATTTT. It yields the protein CSAGEPGQGAADTQYF.